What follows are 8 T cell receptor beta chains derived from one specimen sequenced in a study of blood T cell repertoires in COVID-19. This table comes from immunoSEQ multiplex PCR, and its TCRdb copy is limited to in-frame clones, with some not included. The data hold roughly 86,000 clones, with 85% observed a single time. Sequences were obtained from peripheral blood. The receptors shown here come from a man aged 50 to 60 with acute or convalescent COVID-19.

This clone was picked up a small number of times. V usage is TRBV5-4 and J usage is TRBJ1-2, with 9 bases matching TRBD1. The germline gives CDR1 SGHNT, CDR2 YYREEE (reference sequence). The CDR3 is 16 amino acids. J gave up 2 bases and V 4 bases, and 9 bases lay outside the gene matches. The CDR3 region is CASSPPGDRGNYGYTF. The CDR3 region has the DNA TGTGCCAGCAGCCCCCCAGGTGACAGGGGGAACTATGGCTACACCTTC.

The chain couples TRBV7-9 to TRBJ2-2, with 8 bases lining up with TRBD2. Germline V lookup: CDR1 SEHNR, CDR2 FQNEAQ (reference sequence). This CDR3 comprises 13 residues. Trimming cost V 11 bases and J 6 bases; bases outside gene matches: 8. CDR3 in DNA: TGTGCCTGCCCGGGGGGGGCCCCCGGGGAGCTGTTTTTT. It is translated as CACPGGAPGELFF. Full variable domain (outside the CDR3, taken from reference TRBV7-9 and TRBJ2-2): DTGVSQNPRHKITKRGQNVTFRCDPISEHNRLYWYRQTLGQGPEFLTYFQNEAQLEKSRLLSDRFSAERPKGSFSTLEIQRTEQGDSAMYLCACPGGAPGELFFGEGSRLTVL.

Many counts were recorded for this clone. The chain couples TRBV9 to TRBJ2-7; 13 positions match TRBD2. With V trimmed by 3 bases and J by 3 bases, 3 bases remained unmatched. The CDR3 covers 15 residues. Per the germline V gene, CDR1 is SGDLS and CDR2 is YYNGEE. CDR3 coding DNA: TGTGCCAGCAGCGGGACTAGCGGGAGATACTACGAGCAGTACTTC. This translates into CASSGTSGRYYEQYF.

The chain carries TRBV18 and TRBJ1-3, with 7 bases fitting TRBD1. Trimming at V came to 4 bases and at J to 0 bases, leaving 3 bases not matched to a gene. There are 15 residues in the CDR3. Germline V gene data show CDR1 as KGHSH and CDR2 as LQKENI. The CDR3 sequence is CASSRDRTSGNTIYF. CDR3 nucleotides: TGTGCCAGCTCACGGGACAGAACCTCTGGAAACACCATATATTTT. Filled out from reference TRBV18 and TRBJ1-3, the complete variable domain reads NAGVMQNPRHLVRRRGQEARLRCSPMKGHSHVYWYRQLPEEGLKFMVYLQKENIIDESGMPKERFSAEFPKEGPSILRIQQVVRGDSAAYFCASSRDRTSGNTIYFGEGSWLTVV.

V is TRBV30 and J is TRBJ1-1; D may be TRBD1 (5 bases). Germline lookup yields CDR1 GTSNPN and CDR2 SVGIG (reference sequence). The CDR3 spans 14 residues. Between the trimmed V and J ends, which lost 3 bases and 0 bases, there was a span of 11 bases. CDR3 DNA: TGTGCCTGGAGCGAAGGGACTGTGAACACTGAAGCTTTCTTT. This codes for CAWSEGTVNTEAFF.

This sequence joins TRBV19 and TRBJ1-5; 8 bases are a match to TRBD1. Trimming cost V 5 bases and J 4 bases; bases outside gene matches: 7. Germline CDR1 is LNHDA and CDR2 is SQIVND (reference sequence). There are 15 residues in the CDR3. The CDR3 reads CASSVVRGRNQPQHF. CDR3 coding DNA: TGTGCCAGTAGTGTAGTCAGGGGGCGGAATCAGCCCCAGCATTTT.

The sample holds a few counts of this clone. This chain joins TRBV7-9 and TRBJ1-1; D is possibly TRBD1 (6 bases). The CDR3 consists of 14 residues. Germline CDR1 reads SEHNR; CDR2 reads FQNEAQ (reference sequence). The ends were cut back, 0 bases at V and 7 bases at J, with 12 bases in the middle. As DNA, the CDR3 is TGTGCCAGCAGCTTAGCGCGGGGGACAAGTGAAGCTTTCTTT. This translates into CASSLARGTSEAFF.

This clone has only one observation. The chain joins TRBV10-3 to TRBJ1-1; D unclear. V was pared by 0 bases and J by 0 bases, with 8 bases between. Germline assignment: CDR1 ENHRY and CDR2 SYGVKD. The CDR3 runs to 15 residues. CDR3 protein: CAISESRVMNTEAFF. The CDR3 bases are TGTGCCATCAGTGAGTCGAGGGTCATGAACACTGAAGCTTTCTTT.